The 15 T cell receptor beta chains given below trace back to one sample, sequenced in a study of T cell clonotyping in hematopoietic cell transplantation. This table comes from immunoSEQ multiplex PCR, and its TCRdb copy is limited to in-frame clones, with some not included. The sample shows over 15,000 clones, 80% to 90% of them seen only once. Sequencing used peripheral blood mononuclear cells. All receptors come from a woman in her thirties or forties in good health. Some clones in this sample may be carry-over from other donors' samples.

The V call is TRBV29-1, the J call TRBJ2-5; D is unclear. The V end was cut by 0 bases, the J end by 5 bases, with 13 bases between. The germline V gene encodes CDR1 SQVTM and CDR2 ANQGSEA. This CDR3 spans 14 amino acids. DNA for the CDR3: TGCAGCGTTGAAGATAAACCAATTAGGGAGACCCAGTACTTC. Translated: CSVEDKPIRETQYF.

The rearrangement links TRBV7-3 to TRBJ2-3, with 9 bases identical to TRBD1. The V gene's germline CDR1 is SGHTA and CDR2 FQGTGA. The ends lost 0 bases at V and 2 bases at J; junction bases unmatched: 9. This CDR3 contains 18 residues. The CDR3 protein is CASSLTLAGTGNTDTQYF. CDR3 bases: TGTGCCAGCAGCTTAACCCTGGCCGGGACAGGGAACACAGATACGCAGTATTTT.

The chain couples TRBV11-2 to TRBJ2-2; 8 bases are a match to TRBD2. Germline CDR1 reads SGHAT; CDR2 reads FQNNGV. V lost 1 base and J lost 5; bases outside the gene matches: 9. This CDR3 is built from 17 residues. In nucleotides, the CDR3 is TGTGCCAGCAGCTTAGCACCTGGGACTAGTGTTACCGGGGAGCTGTTTTTT. Protein product: CASSLAPGTSVTGELFF.

The chain joins TRBV30 to TRBJ1-2; no clear D gene. Trimming pared 2 bases from V and 4 bases from J, leaving 17 bases between. The germline gives CDR1 GTSNPN, CDR2 SVGIG (reference sequence). The CDR3 is 15 residues long. As DNA, the CDR3 is TGTGCCTGGAGTACCGCCCCTATTCAGATCTATGGCTACACCTTC. Translation: CAWSTAPIQIYGYTF.

The chain combines TRBV4-1 with TRBJ2-7, with D possibly being TRBD1 or TRBD2 (5 bases each). V lost 1 base and J lost 0, with 10 bases in between. Germline-derived CDR1 and CDR2 are MGHRA and YSYEKL. The CDR3 loop spans 15 amino acids. The CDR3 protein is CASSQGDRNSYEQYF. The DNA of the CDR3 is TGCGCCAGCAGCCAAGGGGACCGAAACTCCTACGAGCAGTACTTC.

Comment on this clone: The junction shows a germline mismatch at one end, possibly a read error. CDR3 DNA: TGTGTCAGCAGTGACAGGGACAGCGCCTCACCCGGGGAGCTGTTTTTT. Translated, it gives CVSSDRDSASPGELFF. V gene TRBV6-4 combines with J gene TRBJ2-2; 7 bases are a match to TRBD1. This CDR3 region has 16 residues. Germline V lookup: CDR1 MRHNA, CDR2 SNTAGT.

The chain links TRBV6-5 to TRBJ1-1; 7 nucleotides line up with TRBD1. The CDR3 length is 14 residues. In germline, CDR1 is MNHEY, CDR2 SVGAGI. The ends lost 5 bases at V and 5 bases at J; junction bases unmatched: 8. The CDR3 reads CASSRTGGRTEAFF. The CDR3 DNA reads as TGTGCCAGCAGTCGGACAGGCGGCCGAACTGAAGCTTTCTTT.

The rearrangement links TRBV11-1 to TRBJ2-7, with D unclear. The V gene's germline CDR1 is SGHAT and CDR2 FQDESV (reference sequence). CDR3 length: 14 residues. Trimming took 5 bases from V and 2 from J, leaving 13 bases between them. The CDR3 reads CASSPNFGPYEQYF. The CDR3 coding sequence is TGTGCCAGCAGCCCGAACTTCGGGCCCTACGAGCAGTACTTC.

The rearrangement uses TRBV11-3 and TRBJ2-7; unclear D gene. The ends were cut back, 3 bases at V and 3 bases at J, with 9 bases in the middle. This CDR3 has 13 amino acids. Germline lookup yields CDR1 SGHNT and CDR2 YENEEA. CDR3 sequence reads: CASSFRPGYEQYF. The DNA for the CDR3 is TGTGCCAGCAGCTTTAGACCCGGCTACGAGCAGTACTTC.

The chain joins TRBV4-2 to TRBJ2-1; D gene unclear. Germline V lookup: CDR1 LGHNA, CDR2 YNFKEQ. V was shortened by 0 bases and J by 7 bases, with 10 bases between the two germline ends. The CDR3 length is 14 residues. The CDR3 reads CASSQEPMGNEQFF. The CDR3 nucleotides read TGTGCCAGCAGCCAAGAGCCCATGGGGAATGAGCAGTTCTTC.

The rearrangement joins TRBV2 to TRBJ2-7, with D tentatively TRBD1 (6 bases). Germline V gene sequence: CDR1 SNHLY, CDR2 FYNNEI. Between the trimmed V and J ends, which lost 3 bases and 4 bases, there was a span of 10 bases. The CDR3 totals 13 residues. For the CDR3, the DNA is TGTGCCAGCAGTGAGAGGGGGAAATACGAGCAGTACTTC. Translated: CASSERGKYEQYF.

This clone appeared a single time. CDR3 loop: CASSPTSSGTAYGYTF. The CDR3 DNA reads as TGTGCCAGTAGTCCCACGTCTAGCGGGACCGCCTATGGCTACACCTTC. The genes are TRBV19 and TRBJ1-2; TRBD1 is a possible D gene (5 bases). The CDR3 is 16 amino acids. CDR1 and CDR2 from the germline V gene are LNHDA and SQIVND (reference sequence). Trimming removed 5 bases from V and 4 bases from J, with 20 bases in between.

The chain is built from TRBV30 and TRBJ1-4; D uncertain. Trimming removed 1 base from V and 8 bases from J, with 8 bases in between. This CDR3 region has 12 residues. Germline V gene data show CDR1 as GTSNPN and CDR2 as SVGIG (reference sequence). The DNA for the CDR3 is TGTGCCTGGAGTGAAGTTAAGGAAAAACTGTTTTTT. This encodes CAWSEVKEKLFF.

This clone was observed a single time. The rearrangement links TRBV4-1 to TRBJ2-2; D call uncertain. The CDR3 totals 12 residues. Germline CDR1 reads MGHRA; CDR2 reads YSYEKL. V was trimmed by 0 bases and J by 5 bases, leaving 1 base between them. The CDR3 here is CASSQETGELFF. The CDR3 coding sequence is TGCGCCAGCAGCCAAGAAACCGGGGAGCTGTTTTTT.

The chain is built from TRBV19 and TRBJ1-2, with D perhaps TRBD1 (5 bases). The CDR3 contains 13 residues. Between the trimmed V and J ends, which lost 4 bases and 5 bases, there was a span of 11 bases. Germline V gene data show CDR1 as LNHDA and CDR2 as SQIVND (reference sequence). DNA of the CDR3: TGTGCCAGTAGTACAAGGGGTAGTTATGGCTACACCTTC. This sequence encodes CASSTRGSYGYTF.